This T cell receptor (beta chain) emerged from a study of control samples from healthy donors and cancer patients (TCRdb year 2020). Comments on this clone: Its antigen is not yet known. Per-nucleotide qualities are absent, and no much larger clonotype sits a single base away.

Libraries were built with the immunoSEQ multiplex PCR assay. TCRdb provides this immuneACCESS table in a form limited to in-frame rearrangements. Some clones are lacking; in checked studies, under half of them reflect an unresolved V gene, and why the rest are absent is not known. The sample profile shows approximately 170,000 clones; approximately 90% of them were found once. The leading ten clones occupy 0.65% to 0.75% of the sample. Taken from the germline V gene, the CDR1 and CDR2 loops are KGHSH and LQKENI. There are 17 amino acids in the CDR3, from cysteine to phenylalanine inclusive. Kept here is only the CDR3 DNA, which spans 51 bases and is read in frame from base 1. Trimming at the junction amounts to 2 bases on V and 6 bases on J, and the germline ends lie 20 bases apart.

Sequenced input: blood. This sequence was found in a woman in her twenties or thirties in good health. Recombination connected TRBV18 to TRBJ1-5, with the D gene not clear enough to name. The sequenced DNA: TGTGCCAGCTCACCAAACACTCTACTAGGTAGAAGTCAGCCCCAGCATTTT. Its protein reads: CASSPNTLLGRSQPQHF. Here the CDR3 is joined to the reference TRBV18 and TRBJ1-5 genes, and the full variable domain is: NAGVMQNPRHLVRRRGQEARLRCSPMKGHSHVYWYRQLPEEGLKFMVYLQKENIIDESGMPKERFSAEFPKEGPSILRIQQVVRGDSAAYFCASSPNTLLGRSQPQHFGDGTRLSIL.